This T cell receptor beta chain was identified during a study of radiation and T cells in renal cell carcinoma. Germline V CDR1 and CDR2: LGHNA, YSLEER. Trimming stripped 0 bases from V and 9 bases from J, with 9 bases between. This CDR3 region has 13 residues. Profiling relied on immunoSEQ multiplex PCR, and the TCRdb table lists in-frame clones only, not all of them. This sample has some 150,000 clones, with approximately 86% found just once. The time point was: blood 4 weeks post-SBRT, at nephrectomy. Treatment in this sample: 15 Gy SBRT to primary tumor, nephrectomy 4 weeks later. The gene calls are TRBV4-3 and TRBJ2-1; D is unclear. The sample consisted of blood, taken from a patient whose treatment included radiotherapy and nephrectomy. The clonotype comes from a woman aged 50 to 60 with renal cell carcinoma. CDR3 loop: CASSQERSSEQFF. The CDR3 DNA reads TGCGCCAGCAGCCAAGAGAGGTCCAGTGAGCAGTTCTTC.